The following is a T cell receptor beta chain sequence with its context. As yet, its antigen is unknown. Clones were sequenced by immunoSEQ multiplex PCR, and TCRdb holds only the in-frame ones, with some missing. The sample has under 250,000 clones, around nine tenths seen once. This entry belongs to a study of cytomegalovirus exposure and HLA in healthy donors. Study details: The 100 to 150 validation repertoires, a later analysis reported, used the same platform as the roughly 660 repertoires from the first cohort. Study-wide points: TCR beta chains numbering more than 150 were designated cytomegalovirus-associated. A few CMV-associated chains proved CMV antigen-specific in vitro. The tendency of first-cohort TCR clusters to co-occur in the approximately 120 validation repertoires was identified by a subsequent analysis.

This CDR3 has 15 amino acids. Germline CDR1 and CDR2: MDHEN and SYDVKM. V lost 4 bases, J lost 3 bases, and 8 bases stayed unmatched. The chain employs TRBV28 and TRBJ2-7; 8 positions agree with TRBD1. Sequencing input: PBMCs. The receptor comes from a woman aged 18-29 years in good health and CMV-seropositive. The CDR3 loop is CASSSYRQGNYEQYF. DNA of the CDR3: TGTGCCAGCAGTTCATACAGACAGGGGAACTACGAGCAGTACTTC.